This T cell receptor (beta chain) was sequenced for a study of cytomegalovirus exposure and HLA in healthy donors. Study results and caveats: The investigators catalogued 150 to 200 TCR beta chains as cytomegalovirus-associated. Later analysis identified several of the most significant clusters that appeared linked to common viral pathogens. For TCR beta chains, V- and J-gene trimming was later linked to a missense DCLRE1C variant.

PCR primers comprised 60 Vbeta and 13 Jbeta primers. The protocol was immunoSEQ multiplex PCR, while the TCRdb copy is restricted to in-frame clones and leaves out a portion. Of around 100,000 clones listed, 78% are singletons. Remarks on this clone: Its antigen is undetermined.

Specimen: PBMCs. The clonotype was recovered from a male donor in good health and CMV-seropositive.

CDR3 in amino acids: CASSSPDPTVRGGYTF. In DNA, the CDR3 is TGTGCCAGCAGTTCGCCCGACCCGACAGTGCGGGGTGGCTACACCTTC. The gene calls are TRBV6-5 and TRBJ1-2; a possible D gene is TRBD1 (5 bases). The length of the CDR3 is 16 residues. The germline V gene encodes CDR1 MNHEY and CDR2 SVGAGI. The V and J ends lost 4 bases and 7 bases respectively, with 22 bases between them.